The 27 T cell receptor beta chains presented below share a single source sample, sequenced in a study of OX40 agonist ivuxolimab in advanced cancers. Library preparation employed the immunoSEQ multiplex PCR assay. This immuneACCESS table, as held by TCRdb, lists in-frame sequences with V and J called but not all clones. Of the missing ones, under half trace to an unresolved V gene in checked studies; the others have no known cause. For this sample there are about 67,000 clones; 80% to 90% appear just once. The ten largest clones take up under 2.5% of the sample. Material: CD4+ or CD8+ T cells sorted from blood, obtained in a trial of the OX40 agonist ivuxolimab. These receptors were collected from an adult with an advanced solid tumor such as melanoma, head and neck, liver or kidney cancer.

The chain couples TRBV19 to TRBJ2-6, with D perhaps matching TRBD1 (5 bases). V was pared by 4 bases and J by 1 base, with 14 bases between. The CDR3 is 17 residues long. CDR1 is LNHDA and CDR2 is SQIVND in the germline V gene (reference sequence). The CDR3 coding sequence is TGTGCCAGTAGTAACGCCAGGGTTAATTCTGGGGCCAACGTCCTGACTTTC. Encoded protein: CASSNARVNSGANVLTF.

This clone appeared a single time. The CDR3 reads CASSPTSVKRQETQYF. Here the CDR3 DNA reads TGTGCCAGCAGCCCGACTAGCGTGAAGCGGCAAGAGACCCAGTACTTC. The gene calls are TRBV7-2 and TRBJ2-5; 8 bases are a match to TRBD2. The CDR3 covers 16 residues. Germline lookup yields CDR1 SGHTA and CDR2 FQGNSA. Trimming took 5 bases from V and 2 from J; bases not matched to a gene: 10. The whole variable domain, filled in from reference TRBV7-2 and TRBJ2-5, reads GAGVSQSPSNKVTEKGKDVELRCDPISGHTALYWYRQSLGQGLEFLIYFQGNSAPDKSGLPSDRFSAERTGGSVSTLTIQRTQQEDSAVYLCASSPTSVKRQETQYFGPGTRLLVL.

The J gene is TRBJ2-4, the V gene TRBV29-1; D could derive from TRBD1 or TRBD2 (5 bases each). Germline V CDR1 and CDR2: SQVTM, ANQGSEA. With 6 bases removed from V and 1 base from J, the gap between germline ends came to 13 bases. The CDR3 contains 14 residues. Here the CDR3 reads CSVATWGAKNIQYF. The DNA for the CDR3 is TGCAGCGTCGCAACGTGGGGGGCCAAAAACATTCAGTACTTC.

The chain is built from TRBV7-2 and TRBJ2-7, with TRBD2 matching 7 bases. This CDR3 is built from 15 residues. Germline CDR1 SGHTA, CDR2 FQGNSA. The V and J ends lost 5 bases and 7 bases, in that order; junction bases with no gene match: 14. The CDR3 region is CASSPWAAGKGEQYF. DNA for the CDR3: TGTGCCAGCAGCCCCTGGGCAGCGGGGAAGGGGGAGCAGTACTTC.

The J gene is TRBJ2-5, the V gene TRBV7-9, with D maybe TRBD1 (5 bases). The CDR3 totals 12 residues. Trimming pared 7 bases from V and 3 bases from J, leaving 9 bases between. Germline CDR1 reads SEHNR; CDR2 reads FQNEAQ (reference sequence). CDR3 sequence reads: CASIRAEETQYF. In DNA form, the CDR3 reads TGTGCCAGCATCAGGGCTGAAGAGACCCAGTACTTC.

This clone was detected a few times. The chain uses TRBV7-2 and TRBJ1-1; no reliable D call. The V end was cut by 5 bases, the J end by 1 base, with 11 bases between. There are 14 residues in the CDR3. The germline gives CDR1 SGHTA, CDR2 FQGNSA. The chain's CDR3 is CASSLAATNTEAFF. CDR3 bases: TGTGCCAGCAGCCTGGCTGCAACGAACACTGAAGCTTTCTTT.

The chain uses TRBV7-3 and TRBJ2-2, with D perhaps assigned TRBD1 or TRBD2 (5 bases each). The CDR3 is made up of 15 amino acids. Deletions cut 1 base from V and 1 base from J, with 7 bases between. The germline V gene has CDR1 SGHTA and CDR2 FQGTGA. For the CDR3, the DNA is TGTGCCAGCAGCTTAATTGGGGGGAACACCGGGGAGCTGTTTTTT. Translating it yields CASSLIGGNTGELFF.

The V gene is TRBV2, the J gene TRBJ1-6; 10 bases agree with TRBD1. The CDR3 consists of 15 residues. V lost 4 bases, J lost 6 bases, and 3 bases stayed unmatched. Per germline, CDR1 SNHLY and CDR2 FYNNEI. In DNA, the CDR3 is TGTGCCAGCAGTGGAGGGGACAGGGGTAATTCACCCCTCCACTTT. The encoded protein is CASSGGDRGNSPLHF. Supplemented by reference TRBV2 and TRBJ1-6, the full variable domain reads EPEVTQTPSHQVTQMGQEVILRCVPISNHLYFYWYRQILGQKVEFLVSFYNNEISEKSEIFDDQFSVERPDGSNFTLKIRSTKLEDSAMYFCASSGGDRGNSPLHFGNGTRLTVT.

This clone has just one count. V usage is TRBV4-2 and J usage is TRBJ2-7, with TRBD2 matching over 12 bases. Germline trimming cut 0 bases from V and 5 bases from J; bases unmatched to any gene: 5. The CDR3 contains 16 residues. Germline V gene sequence: CDR1 LGHNA, CDR2 YNFKEQ. CDR3 nucleotides: TGTGCCAGCAGCCAAGAACCAGGACTAGCGGGAAACGAGCAGTACTTC. It is translated as CASSQEPGLAGNEQYF.

On this clone itself: At one of its ends the junction is not consistent with the germline gene, which may arise from a read error. The rearrangement uses TRBV7-7 and TRBJ2-1, with no clear D. Germline loops: CDR1 SSHAT, CDR2 FNYEAQ (reference sequence). This CDR3 comprises 15 residues. In DNA, the CDR3 is TGTGCTAGCAGCTGGTTTCTCATAAGACTCAATGAGCAGTTCTTC. Its protein is CASSWFLIRLNEQFF. The whole variable domain, remainder taken from reference TRBV7-7 and TRBJ2-1, is GAGVSQSPRYKVTKRGQDVTLRCDPISSHATLYWYQQALGQGPEFLTYFNYEAQPDKSGLPSDRFSAERPEGSISTLTIQRTEQRDSAMYRCASSWFLIRLNEQFFGPGTRLTVL.

This chain links TRBV15 with TRBJ1-3; no firm D call. V dropped 0 bases and J dropped 0 bases, with 12 bases sitting between them. This CDR3 region has 17 residues. Germline values: CDR1 LNHNV, CDR2 YYDKDF (reference sequence). The CDR3 spells CATSRERILRSGNTIYF. The CDR3 nucleotides read TGTGCCACCAGCAGAGAACGAATACTGCGCTCTGGAAACACCATATATTTT.

This clone was seen a single time. This chain connects TRBV30 to TRBJ2-3, with D perhaps TRBD2 (6 bases). V lost 0 bases and J lost 2, with 15 bases in between. CDR1 is GTSNPN and CDR2 is SVGIG in the germline V gene (reference sequence). The CDR3 covers 16 residues. This chain's CDR3 is CAWSVSGTSITDTQYF. DNA for the CDR3: TGTGCCTGGAGTGTGTCCGGGACTTCCATCACAGATACGCAGTATTTT.

The V and J genes are TRBV5-1 and TRBJ2-5, with 10 bases aligning to TRBD2. With 2 bases clipped from V and 5 bases from J, the junction kept 12 bases outside the gene matches. The germline V gene has CDR1 SGHRS and CDR2 YFSETQ. The CDR3 has 17 amino acids. CDR3 nucleotides: TGCGCCAGCAGCTTTGTTAATAGCGGGGGGCGTCGGGAGACCCAGTACTTC. It encodes CASSFVNSGGRRETQYF.

The rearrangement uses TRBV14 and TRBJ1-1; D is possibly TRBD1 (5 bases). The V and J ends lost 3 bases and 10 bases respectively, with 12 bases between them. The CDR3 sequence is 12 residues long. Looked up from germline, CDR1 is SGHDN and CDR2 is FVKESK. CDR3 loop: CASSQPFRGAFF. In nucleotides, the CDR3 is TGTGCCAGCAGCCAGCCTTTTAGGGGAGCTTTCTTT.

The CDR3 protein is CASSVQPSSYEQYF. DNA for the CDR3: TGCGCCAGCAGCGTTCAACCGTCCTCCTACGAGCAGTACTTC. This chain joins TRBV5-1 and TRBJ2-7, with D unclear. The CDR3 spans 14 residues. Looked up from germline, CDR1 is SGHRS and CDR2 is YFSETQ. Trimming took off 4 bases at V and 0 bases at J, with 11 bases between the two ends. The variable domain in full, completed from reference TRBV5-1 and TRBJ2-7, reads KAGVTQTPRYLIKTRGQQVTLSCSPISGHRSVSWYQQTPGQGLQFLFEYFSETQRNKGNFPGRFSGRQFSNSRSEMNVSTLELGDSALYLCASSVQPSSYEQYFGPGTRLTVT.

The rearrangement joins TRBV18 to TRBJ1-1; perhaps TRBD1 as D (5 bases). The germline V and J ends were trimmed by 3 bases and 0 bases, with 11 bases remaining between them. This CDR3 is built from 15 residues. The germline CDR1 and CDR2 sequences are KGHSH and LQKENI. CDR3: CASSPAGFMNTEAFF. DNA of the CDR3: TGTGCCAGCTCACCGGCAGGGTTTATGAACACTGAAGCTTTCTTT.

V and J are TRBV2 and TRBJ1-5, with 7 bases lining up with TRBD1. CDR1 is SNHLY and CDR2 is FYNNEI in the germline V gene. This CDR3 is 15 amino acids long. V trimming: 6 bases; J trimming: 4 bases; junction bases outside the gene matches: 9. CDR3 sequence (DNA): TGTGCCAGCAGCGCACCGGGACAGACAAATCAGCCCCAGCATTTT. It yields the protein CASSAPGQTNQPQHF.

The V call is TRBV11-2, the J call TRBJ1-2; no definite D call. CDR3 length equals 14 residues. Per the germline V gene, CDR1 is SGHAT and CDR2 is FQNNGV. Trimming took off 0 bases at V and 7 bases at J, with 12 bases between the two ends. CDR3 in DNA: TGTGCCAGCAGCTTAGATCCAGGTGTGGGTGGCTACACCTTC. Translation: CASSLDPGVGGYTF.

The gene calls are TRBV6-1 and TRBJ2-1; TRBD2 matches 16 bases. This CDR3 is built from 18 residues. V shed 0 bases and J 4 bases; nucleotides not matched to a gene: 3. Germline V gene lookup returns CDR1 MNHNS and CDR2 SASEGT. In nucleotides, the CDR3 is TGTGCCAGCAGTGAAGCACCGGGACTAGCGGGAGGGTACAATGAGCAGTTCTTC. Its protein is CASSEAPGLAGGYNEQFF.

The CDR3 reads CATSSGGTSGGETQYF. CDR3 coding DNA: TGTGCCACCAGCAGTGGGGGGACTAGCGGAGGAGAGACCCAGTACTTC. The chain has TRBV15 and TRBJ2-5, with 11 bases aligning to TRBD2. The CDR3 contains 16 residues. V lost 3 bases and J lost 4; bases outside the gene matches: 7. Germline values: CDR1 LNHNV, CDR2 YYDKDF (reference sequence).

This chain joins TRBV11-2 and TRBJ1-1; D is uncertain. Trimming removed 1 base from V and 3 bases from J, with 6 bases in between. Germline CDR1 reads SGHAT; CDR2 reads FQNNGV. The CDR3 covers 13 residues. The CDR3 sequence: CASSLVLDTEAFF. In DNA, the CDR3 is TGTGCCAGCAGCTTAGTATTAGACACTGAAGCTTTCTTT.

The CDR3 region is CASSYRDSTDTQYF. The CDR3 DNA reads TGTGCCAGCAGCTACCGGGACAGCACAGATACGCAGTATTTT. V is TRBV7-2 and J is TRBJ2-3; D may match TRBD1 or TRBD2 (5 bases each). V was pared by 4 bases and J by 0 bases, with 8 bases between. Germline CDR1 is SGHTA and CDR2 is FQGNSA. This CDR3 spans 14 amino acids.

The genes are TRBV27 and TRBJ1-5, with 9 bases lining up with TRBD1. Germline CDR1 reads MNHEY; CDR2 reads SMNVEV (reference sequence). The CDR3 runs to 18 residues. Germline trimming cut 4 bases from V and 2 bases from J; bases unmatched to any gene: 12. CDR3 sequence reads: CASSSTRDRVGGNQPQHF. The CDR3 DNA reads as TGTGCCAGCAGTTCGACACGGGACAGGGTTGGGGGCAATCAGCCCCAGCATTTT.

This clone was observed a few times. The chain uses TRBV28 and TRBJ1-5; D might be TRBD1 (6 bases). The V end was cut by 5 bases, the J end by 7 bases, with 9 bases between. Germline V gene sequence: CDR1 MDHEN, CDR2 SYDVKM. This CDR3 is 12 amino acids long. The CDR3 DNA sequence: TGTGCCAGCAGTCTACAGGGCCAGCCCCAGCATTTT. This codes for CASSLQGQPQHF.

J is TRBJ2-1 and V is TRBV7-2, with D possibly TRBD2 on 5 matching bases. The length of the CDR3 is 15 residues. V was shortened by 1 base and J by 7 bases, with 14 bases between the two germline ends. CDR1 and CDR2 (germline): SGHTA, FQGNSA. The CDR3 loop reads CASSLDGVLRNEQFF. CDR3 in DNA: TGTGCCAGCAGCTTAGACGGGGTATTGCGGAATGAGCAGTTCTTC.

Written as DNA, the CDR3 is TGCGCCAGCAGCTTGAGCGGGATAGAGACCCAGTACTTC. Translation: CASSLSGIETQYF. The rearrangement joins TRBV5-1 to TRBJ2-5; 7 bases map to TRBD2. This CDR3 has 13 amino acids. J lost 4 bases, V lost 1 base, and 1 base had no gene match. Germline V CDR1 and CDR2: SGHRS, YFSETQ.

The chain combines TRBV9 with TRBJ1-2; D is perhaps TRBD1 (5 bases). Trimming cost V 0 bases and J 3 bases, with 12 bases left between them. Germline V gene lookup returns CDR1 SGDLS and CDR2 YYNGEE. This CDR3 has 15 residues. As DNA, the CDR3 is TGTGCCAGCAGCGTAGACACGGGGGGAGACTATGGCTACACCTTC. Its protein is CASSVDTGGDYGYTF.